This TCR beta chain was profiled in a study of radiotherapy plus CTLA-4 blockade in lung cancer. Study as a whole: Across the patients, objective responses occurred in 15% to 20%, and disease control in approximately 30%.

Assay used: immunoSEQ multiplex PCR; TCRdb lists only in-frame clones, some missing. The table includes about 110,000 clones, 81% detected once. Focal radiation plus CTLA-4 blockade with ipilimumab was given to patients with chemo-refractory metastatic non-small-cell lung cancer. The sample was peripheral blood, taken from a patient treated with radiotherapy plus ipilimumab. This receptor was taken from a human donor with non-small cell lung cancer that progressed on radiotherapy plus ipilimumab. Some clones in this sample may be carry-over from other donors' samples.

The CDR3 DNA reads TGTGCCAGCGGACATGGGCCTTCCCAAGGAAACACCATATATTTT. Residues: CASGHGPSQGNTIYF. This rearrangement joins TRBV2 to TRBJ1-3; D may be TRBD1 (5 bases). Trimming shortened V by 8 bases and J by 4 bases, and 18 bases separated the two germline ends. Germline V CDR1 and CDR2: SNHLY, FYNNEI. The CDR3 loop spans 15 amino acids.